This T cell receptor beta chain originates from a study of monozygotic twins with inflammatory bowel disease. In eight separate reactions per sample, cDNA was generated. UMIs that had a 6-nucleotide sample barcode were put in using template switching. Reprocessing the 5' RACE reads, TCRdb reports a single entry for every CDR3 protein and omits DNA. Its clone listing holds approximately 400,000 distinct CDR3 sequences. Study results and caveats: Lower TCRbeta diversity (inverse Simpson) was seen in IBD patients than in healthy co-twins.

The authors isolated total RNA from whole blood without sorting T cells. The CDR3 has 13 amino acids. The germline gives CDR1 SQVTM, CDR2 ANQGSEA. With regard to this clonotype: Its antigen is unidentified.

The gene calls are TRBV29-1 and TRBJ2-2; checking the TCRdb D call of TRBD2 is not possible without DNA. This TCR was recovered from a human donor with ulcerative colitis or Crohn's disease, or a healthy co-twin of an affected twin (not recorded which). Sequenced: blood. Here the CDR3 reads CSGNKAGSGELFF.